This T cell receptor (beta chain) was captured in a study of response to subunit inactivated influenza vaccine. Remarks on this clonotype: Antigen: not known.

Germline V gene lookup returns CDR1 MNHNY and CDR2 SVGAGI (reference sequence). Trimming shortened V by 5 bases and J by 12 bases, and 17 bases separated the two germline ends. The CDR3 is made up of 12 amino acids. Using its own MiXCR run on the RT-PCR reads, TCRdb lists one record per CDR3 protein. Among 650,000 to 800,000 distinct CDR3 sequences listed, more than 11% were seen once. General study points: It was the authors' suggestion that each seasonal influenza vaccination recruits few new T cells.

Here the sequenced sample was PBMCs from blood, taken approximately 15 days before vaccination. This chain joins TRBV6-6 and TRBJ2-7; D may be TRBD1 (5 bases). The origin of this receptor is a man between 45 and 60 years old who received an inactivated influenza vaccine. The CDR3 protein is CASSPDSFQLYF. The DNA of the CDR3 is TGTGCCAGCAGTCCCGACAGTTTCCAGCTGTACTTC.